Following are 13 T cell receptor beta chains from one sample sequenced in a study of T cell changes during pregnancy in multiple sclerosis. Generated by immunoSEQ multiplex PCR, the TCRdb table keeps only in-frame clones and is missing some. The sample lists 25,000 to 35,000 clones, roughly 90% seen once, with 5% to 5.5% in the top ten. Sample: CD8+ T cells from peripheral blood mononuclear cells, taken in the first trimester of pregnancy. The source is a female donor with multiple sclerosis, enrolled in a pregnancy study.

The chain employs TRBV7-9 and TRBJ2-3, with TRBD2 matching over 8 bases. Germline lookup yields CDR1 SEHNR and CDR2 FQNEAQ (reference sequence). The J segment lost 2 bases and the V segment lost 5 bases, leaving 12 bases of the junction unmatched. The CDR3 has 17 residues. CDR3 in amino acids: CASSPGAGAAITDTQYF. DNA for the CDR3: TGTGCCAGCAGCCCCGGAGCGGGAGCGGCAATCACAGATACGCAGTATTTT.

The rearrangement uses TRBV5-4 and TRBJ1-6, with D possibly matching TRBD1 (5 bases). The length of the CDR3 is 15 residues. Trimming cost V 2 bases and J 5 bases, with 11 bases left between them. Germline CDR1 is SGHNT and CDR2 is YYREEE (reference sequence). The CDR3 DNA sequence: TGTGCCAGCAGCTTTGCAGGGAGGGATAATTCACCCCTCCACTTT. This translates into CASSFAGRDNSPLHF.

This chain links TRBV9 with TRBJ1-2; D remains unclear. V shed 0 bases and J shed 5 bases, with 14 bases lying between them. Looked up from germline, CDR1 is SGDLS and CDR2 is YYNGEE. The CDR3 has 15 residues. The CDR3, as DNA: TGTGCCAGCAGCGTAGGGTGGTGGACGGGATATGGCTACACCTTC. As protein: CASSVGWWTGYGYTF.

The chain joins TRBV5-4 to TRBJ2-3; TRBD1 agrees at 8 bases. The CDR3 runs 15 residues. V lost 2 bases and J lost 5; bases outside the gene matches: 7. The germline gives CDR1 SGHNT, CDR2 YYREEE (reference sequence). CDR3 amino acids: CASSLPQGAEDTQYF. The DNA of the CDR3 is TGTGCCAGCAGCTTACCCCAGGGGGCGGAAGATACGCAGTATTTT.

The chain joins TRBV28 to TRBJ1-5; 8 positions match TRBD1. Looked up from germline, CDR1 is MDHEN and CDR2 is SYDVKM. V dropped 6 bases and J dropped 7; count of bases not matched to a gene: 5. This CDR3 is 13 amino acids long. CDR3 nucleotide sequence: TGTGCCAGCAGCTCGGACAGGGCCCAGCCCCAGCATTTT. It specifies CASSSDRAQPQHF.

This chain connects TRBV2 to TRBJ2-2; a weak D match, TRBD2 (6 bases). V was pared by 8 bases and J by 6 bases, with 10 bases between. The CDR3 is 12 residues long. Germline V gene sequence: CDR1 SNHLY, CDR2 FYNNEI. The CDR3 bases are TGTGCCAGCTTGGAGGGTTCCGGGGAGCTGTTTTTT. The encoded protein is CASLEGSGELFF.

This CDR3 reads CASSLGGMGNEQFF. CDR3 in DNA: TGTGCCAGCAGCTTGGGCGGGATGGGCAATGAGCAGTTCTTC. The V and J genes are TRBV5-4 and TRBJ2-1; the D gene is possibly TRBD2 (6 bases). V was clipped by 0 bases and J by 6 bases, with 10 bases between them. The CDR3 is made up of 14 amino acids. CDR1 and CDR2 (germline): SGHNT, YYREEE (reference sequence).

This chain links TRBV4-1 with TRBJ2-1; 8 positions match TRBD2. Trimming at V came to 0 bases and at J to 4 bases, leaving 5 bases not matched to a gene. Germline CDR1 is MGHRA and CDR2 is YSYEKL. The CDR3 extends over 16 amino acids. The CDR3 is CASSQDKTSGYNEQFF. DNA of the CDR3: TGCGCCAGCAGCCAAGATAAAACTAGCGGTTACAATGAGCAGTTCTTC.

The chain joins TRBV7-9 to TRBJ1-2; TRBD1 agrees at 9 bases. The CDR3 length is 17 residues. V shed 1 base, J shed 4 bases, and the junction held 10 bases outside the gene matches. Germline V gene data show CDR1 as SEHNR and CDR2 as FQNEAQ (reference sequence). CDR3 DNA: TGTGCCAGCAGCTTAGAGTCACAGGGGGCGACCCCCTATGGCTACACCTTC. Amino acid sequence: CASSLESQGATPYGYTF. The variable domain in full, with the rest retrieved from reference TRBV7-9 and TRBJ1-2, is DTGVSQNPRHKITKRGQNVTFRCDPISEHNRLYWYRQTLGQGPEFLTYFQNEAQLEKSRLLSDRFSAERPKGSFSTLEIQRTEQGDSAMYLCASSLESQGATPYGYTFGSGTRLTVV.

This chain joins TRBV5-1 and TRBJ2-7, with 7 positions matching TRBD2. J lost 4 bases, V lost 0 bases, and 7 bases had no gene match. Germline assignment: CDR1 SGHRS and CDR2 YFSETQ. The CDR3 contains 15 residues. The CDR3 DNA follows: TGCGCCAGCAGCTTGGAGGTCCAGGGAGGGTACGAGCAGTACTTC. Translated: CASSLEVQGGYEQYF.

The CDR3 spells CASSEVLGGNTEAFF. For the CDR3, the DNA is TGTGCCAGCAGTGAAGTTTTAGGGGGCAACACTGAAGCTTTCTTT. This sequence joins TRBV6-1 and TRBJ1-1, with 7 bases lining up with TRBD1. Per germline, CDR1 MNHNS and CDR2 SASEGT. Unmatched junction bases numbered 4, after V lost 1 base and J lost 2 bases. The CDR3 sequence is 15 residues long.

V is TRBV28 and J is TRBJ2-7, with 9 bases aligning to TRBD2. V shed 2 bases, J shed 2 bases, and the junction held 16 bases outside the gene matches. There are 19 residues in the CDR3. CDR1 is MDHEN and CDR2 is SYDVKM in the germline V gene. The CDR3 protein is CASSLRELAGPPGTYEQYF. The CDR3, as DNA: TGTGCCAGCAGTTTAAGGGAACTAGCGGGTCCCCCTGGGACCTACGAGCAGTACTTC.

The chain has TRBV12-5 and TRBJ2-5, with 9 bases lining up with TRBD2. This CDR3 spans 17 amino acids. Germline-derived CDR1 and CDR2 are LGHNT and FRNRAP. Trimming at V came to 6 bases and at J to 2 bases, leaving 13 bases not matched to a gene. CDR3 nucleotide sequence: TGTGCTAGTGGACCGGGAGGTAGCGGGGGACTACAAGAGACCCAGTACTTC. Translating it yields CASGPGGSGGLQETQYF.